This TCR beta chain was sequenced for a study of shared clonotypes between healthy human individuals. Study-wide background: CD4 naive and memory got three plates each, CD8 naive two, CD8 memory one.

From germline, CDR1 is MNHEY and CDR2 SMNVEV (reference sequence). The length of the CDR3 is 15 residues. This clone was counted only a few times. The assay was immunoSEQ multiplex PCR, and TCRdb's table has in-frame clones only and misses some. The sample has around 350,000 clones; over 70% are singletons. The sequence came from a man in his thirties or forties in good health. The chain has TRBV27 and TRBJ1-5, with D unresolved. Sample: memory CD4+ T cells sorted from blood. Subset noted: CD45RA-negative fraction. CDR3 amino acids: CPPGRPVAYNQPQHF. The CDR3 DNA is TGTCCCCCCGGCAGGCCAGTTGCGTACAATCAGCCCCAGCATTTT.